What follows are 23 T cell receptor beta chains derived from one specimen sequenced in a study of cytomegalovirus exposure and HLA in healthy donors. The protocol was immunoSEQ multiplex PCR, while the TCRdb copy is restricted to in-frame clones and leaves out a portion. This table has roughly 70,000 clones, 96% appearing once. Sample: PBMCs. All receptors derive from a man between 18 and 35 years old in good health and CMV-seronegative.

This sequence joins TRBV6-1 and TRBJ1-1; D remains ambiguous. This CDR3 is built from 15 residues. V lost 6 bases, J lost 3 bases, and 17 bases lay in between. Per germline, CDR1 MNHNS and CDR2 SASEGT. CDR3 loop: CASRLGEGLYTEAFF. CDR3 coding DNA: TGTGCCAGCAGGCTCGGGGAAGGGCTTTACACTGAAGCTTTCTTT.

The chain has TRBV5-4 and TRBJ2-3; no reliable D call. The CDR3 covers 14 residues. Trimming took 5 bases from V and 5 from J, leaving 15 bases between them. The V gene's germline CDR1 is SGHNT and CDR2 YYREEE (reference sequence). As DNA, the CDR3 is TGTGCCAGCAGTTCAAACCGGTTCGAAGATACGCAGTATTTT. Residues: CASSSNRFEDTQYF.

The chain employs TRBV19 and TRBJ2-5, with TRBD2 as a possible D gene (5 bases). This CDR3 is 13 amino acids long. The germline V gene has CDR1 LNHDA and CDR2 SQIVND (reference sequence). V gave up 3 bases and J gave up 1 base, with 6 bases separating them. The CDR3 protein is CASSIGIQETQYF. The CDR3, as DNA: TGTGCCAGTAGTATCGGGATCCAAGAGACCCAGTACTTC.

The chain recombines TRBV14 with TRBJ1-2; D possibly corresponds to TRBD1 (6 bases). CDR1 and CDR2 (germline): SGHDN, FVKESK. The V gene lost 4 bases and the J gene lost 2 bases, with 14 bases spanning the gap. CDR3 length equals 15 residues. Here the CDR3 DNA reads TGTGCCAGCAGCCGAGGACAGTTTCCCAACTATGGCTACACCTTC. It yields the protein CASSRGQFPNYGYTF.

The genes are TRBV4-1 and TRBJ2-3; D perhaps matches TRBD2 (6 bases). Germline lookup yields CDR1 MGHRA and CDR2 YSYEKL. This CDR3 is built from 18 residues. Trimming removed 4 bases from V and 2 bases from J, with 22 bases in between. CDR3 protein: CASSLRGTVGGFTDTQYF. CDR3 sequence (DNA): TGCGCCAGCAGCCTCCGGGGCACAGTCGGGGGATTCACAGATACGCAGTATTTT.

J is TRBJ1-2 and V is TRBV6-1; D is unclear. Germline values: CDR1 MNHNS, CDR2 SASEGT. Trimming took 1 base from V and 7 from J, leaving 16 bases between them. The CDR3 consists of 15 residues. The CDR3 protein is CASSEGGESISGYTF. DNA of the CDR3: TGTGCCAGCAGTGAAGGTGGAGAATCGATTTCTGGCTACACCTTC.

This clone occurred once. This chain uses TRBV28 with TRBJ1-4, with D maybe TRBD1 (5 bases). The CDR3 consists of 15 residues. Looked up from germline, CDR1 is MDHEN and CDR2 is SYDVKM. With 5 bases removed from V and 0 bases from J, the gap between germline ends came to 10 bases. The CDR3 DNA sequence: TGTGCCAGCAGTGCCTCGGGGGCAACTAATGAAAAACTGTTTTTT. This codes for CASSASGATNEKLFF.

The J gene is TRBJ1-1, the V gene TRBV19; D possibly corresponds to TRBD1 (6 bases). Between the trimmed V and J ends, which lost 4 bases and 1 base, there was a span of 16 bases. This CDR3 has 16 residues. Looked up from germline, CDR1 is LNHDA and CDR2 is SQIVND (reference sequence). The CDR3 DNA sequence: TGTGCCAGTAGTACACACGGGGACAACCCGAACACTGAAGCTTTCTTT. It is translated as CASSTHGDNPNTEAFF.

This chain uses TRBV7-2 with TRBJ2-7; 7 nucleotides align to TRBD2. CDR1 and CDR2 from the germline V gene are SGHTA and FQGNSA. The CDR3 totals 14 residues. The trim removed 0 bases at V and 3 bases at J, leaving 2 bases unmatched. CDR3 protein: CASSLAGGSYEQYF. In nucleotides, the CDR3 is TGTGCCAGCAGCTTAGCGGGCGGGAGCTACGAGCAGTACTTC.

This chain connects TRBV27 to TRBJ1-5, with D unresolved. The CDR3 covers 14 residues. Germline V gives CDR1 MNHEY, CDR2 SMNVEV (reference sequence). V gave up 4 bases and J gave up 0 bases, with 7 bases separating them. CDR3 protein: CASSSGISNQPQHF. CDR3 in DNA: TGTGCCAGCAGTTCAGGAATTAGCAATCAGCCCCAGCATTTT.

The rearrangement joins TRBV18 to TRBJ2-2, with TRBD1 matching 7 bases. The CDR3 is 13 amino acids. Germline assignment: CDR1 KGHSH and CDR2 LQKENI. J was trimmed by 7 bases and V by 5 bases; bases with no gene match: 4. CDR3 in DNA: TGTGCCAGCTCAAGACAGGGTAACGGGGAGCTGTTTTTT. It codes for CASSRQGNGELFF.

The chain links TRBV10-3 to TRBJ2-5; TRBD2 matches 9 bases. Germline V gives CDR1 ENHRY, CDR2 SYGVKD. The V gene end was trimmed by 2 bases and the J gene end by 4 bases; junction bases not matched to a gene: 8. This CDR3 has 16 residues. The CDR3 coding sequence is TGTGCCATCAGTGAGGGAGTAGCGGGAGTCCCAGAGACCCAGTACTTC. Protein product: CAISEGVAGVPETQYF.

In its sample, this clone was seen a few times. This chain joins TRBV9 and TRBJ2-7; 8 bases map to TRBD1. The CDR3 loop spans 14 amino acids. With 4 bases clipped from V and 6 bases from J, the junction kept 9 bases outside the gene matches. Germline V gives CDR1 SGDLS, CDR2 YYNGEE. CDR3 in amino acids: CASSPRTGLSEQYF. In DNA form, the CDR3 reads TGTGCCAGCAGCCCCCGGACAGGGTTAAGCGAGCAGTACTTC.

The chain combines TRBV19 with TRBJ1-5; 10 bases are a match to TRBD1. The V gene's germline CDR1 is LNHDA and CDR2 SQIVND (reference sequence). The CDR3 loop spans 13 amino acids. V shed 8 bases and J 6 bases; nucleotides not matched to a gene: 4. CDR3 region: CASHDRGLQPQHF. The CDR3 coding sequence is TGTGCCAGTCACGACAGGGGGCTTCAGCCCCAGCATTTT.

The J gene is TRBJ2-7, the V gene TRBV14, with D possibly being TRBD1 (5 bases). Trimming removed 0 bases at V and 0 bases at J, with 6 bases between. The CDR3 covers 14 residues. Germline V lookup: CDR1 SGHDN, CDR2 FVKESK. Written as DNA, the CDR3 is TGTGCCAGCAGCCAAGATGACAGCTCCTACGAGCAGTACTTC. Its translation is CASSQDDSSYEQYF.

This chain joins TRBV12-5 and TRBJ2-1; D unresolved. The CDR3 covers 13 residues. With 3 bases removed from V and 6 bases from J, the gap between germline ends came to 9 bases. From germline, CDR1 is LGHNT and CDR2 FRNRAP. The CDR3, as DNA: TGTGCTAGTGGTTTAACGTCGGGCAATGAGCAGTTCTTC. This encodes CASGLTSGNEQFF.

J is TRBJ1-5 and V is TRBV28; a weak D match, TRBD1 (5 bases). This CDR3 has 14 residues. In germline, CDR1 is MDHEN, CDR2 SYDVKM. V was cut by 8 bases and J by 0 bases, with 11 bases left in between. DNA of the CDR3: TGTGCCAGCCTCGGGGGACCTAGCAATCAGCCCCAGCATTTT. As protein: CASLGGPSNQPQHF.

The V gene is TRBV5-1, the J gene TRBJ2-1; D uncertain. V was trimmed by 6 bases and J by 0 bases, leaving 13 bases between them. Germline V gives CDR1 SGHRS, CDR2 YFSETQ. The CDR3 runs to 15 residues. This CDR3 is CASTRLDSSYNEQFF. The CDR3 region has the DNA TGCGCCAGCACCCGACTGGATAGCTCCTACAATGAGCAGTTCTTC. The full variable domain, completed using reference TRBV5-1 and TRBJ2-1, is KAGVTQTPRYLIKTRGQQVTLSCSPISGHRSVSWYQQTPGQGLQFLFEYFSETQRNKGNFPGRFSGRQFSNSRSEMNVSTLELGDSALYLCASTRLDSSYNEQFFGPGTRLTVL.

V is TRBV29-1 and J is TRBJ1-1, with D possibly being TRBD1 (5 bases). The germline gives CDR1 SQVTM, CDR2 ANQGSEA. The CDR3 is 13 residues long. Trimming removed 4 bases at V and 4 bases at J, with 13 bases between. The DNA for the CDR3 is TGCAGCGTTGGAAAGGCAGGGTTCACTGAAGCTTTCTTT. This gives the protein CSVGKAGFTEAFF.

The chain is built from TRBV5-4 and TRBJ1-1, with unresolved D. Trimming removed 1 base at V and 1 base at J, with 2 bases between. Germline values: CDR1 SGHNT, CDR2 YYREEE (reference sequence). The CDR3 totals 12 residues. CDR3 sequence reads: CASSLQNTEAFF. The CDR3 coding sequence is TGTGCCAGCAGCTTGCAGAACACTGAAGCTTTCTTT.

This chain uses TRBV15 with TRBJ2-3; 9 nucleotides line up with TRBD1. The CDR3 loop spans 14 amino acids. Germline CDR1 LNHNV, CDR2 YYDKDF (reference sequence). V dropped 8 bases and J dropped 4; count of bases not matched to a gene: 7. The CDR3 coding sequence is TGTGCCACCGGACAGGGGATTGAAGCAGATACGCAGTATTTT. Amino acid sequence: CATGQGIEADTQYF.

This chain joins TRBV19 and TRBJ2-1, with 13 bases aligning to TRBD2. Germline V gives CDR1 LNHDA, CDR2 SQIVND (reference sequence). The V gene end was trimmed by 8 bases and the J gene end by 5 bases; junction bases not matched to a gene: 3. This CDR3 is built from 14 residues. CDR3: CASRTSGSNNEQFF. CDR3 in DNA: TGTGCCAGTCGGACTAGCGGGAGCAACAATGAGCAGTTCTTC.

The chain couples TRBV10-3 to TRBJ1-3, with TRBD1 identical over 8 bases. Per the germline V gene, CDR1 is ENHRY and CDR2 is SYGVKD. V trimming: 3 bases; J trimming: 1 base; junction bases outside the gene matches: 5. The CDR3 is 16 residues long. The CDR3 sequence: CAISDSNRGSGNTIYF. For the CDR3, the DNA is TGTGCCATCAGTGACTCGAACAGGGGGTCTGGAAACACCATATATTTT.